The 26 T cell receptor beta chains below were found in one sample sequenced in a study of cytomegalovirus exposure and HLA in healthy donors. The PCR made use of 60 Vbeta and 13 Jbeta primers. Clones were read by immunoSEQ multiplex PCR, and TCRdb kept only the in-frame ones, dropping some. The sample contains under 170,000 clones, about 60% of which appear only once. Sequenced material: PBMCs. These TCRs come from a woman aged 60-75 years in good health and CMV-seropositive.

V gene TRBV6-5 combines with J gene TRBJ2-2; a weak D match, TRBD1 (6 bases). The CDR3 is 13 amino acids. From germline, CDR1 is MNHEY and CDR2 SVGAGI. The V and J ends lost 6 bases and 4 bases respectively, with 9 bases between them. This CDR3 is CASRGQLTGELFF. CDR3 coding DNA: TGTGCCAGCAGGGGACAACTCACCGGGGAGCTGTTTTTT.

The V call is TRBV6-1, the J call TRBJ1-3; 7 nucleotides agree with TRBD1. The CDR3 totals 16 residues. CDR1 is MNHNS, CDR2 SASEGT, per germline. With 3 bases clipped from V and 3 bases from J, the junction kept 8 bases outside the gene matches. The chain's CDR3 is CASSETGRLVGNTIYF. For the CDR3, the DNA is TGTGCCAGCAGTGAGACAGGGAGATTGGTTGGAAACACCATATATTTT.

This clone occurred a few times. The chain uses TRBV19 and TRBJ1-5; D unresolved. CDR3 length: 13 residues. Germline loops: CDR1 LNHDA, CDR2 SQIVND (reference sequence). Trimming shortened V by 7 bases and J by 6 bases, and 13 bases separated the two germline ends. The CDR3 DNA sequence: TGTGCCAGTATACTTAAAGCTGGTCAGCCCCAGCATTTT. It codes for CASILKAGQPQHF.

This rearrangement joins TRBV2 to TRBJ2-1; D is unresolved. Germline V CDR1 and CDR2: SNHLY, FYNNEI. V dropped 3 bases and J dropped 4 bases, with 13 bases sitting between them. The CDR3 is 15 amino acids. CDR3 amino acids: CASSDVFVAYNEQFF. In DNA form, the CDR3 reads TGTGCCAGCAGTGATGTCTTTGTGGCTTACAATGAGCAGTTCTTC.

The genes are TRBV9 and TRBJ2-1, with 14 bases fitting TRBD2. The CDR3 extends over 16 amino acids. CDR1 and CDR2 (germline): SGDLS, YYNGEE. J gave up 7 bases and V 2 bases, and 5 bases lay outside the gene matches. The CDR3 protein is CASSVSGTSGSNEQFF. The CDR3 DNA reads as TGTGCCAGCAGCGTTTCCGGGACTAGCGGGAGTAATGAGCAGTTCTTC.

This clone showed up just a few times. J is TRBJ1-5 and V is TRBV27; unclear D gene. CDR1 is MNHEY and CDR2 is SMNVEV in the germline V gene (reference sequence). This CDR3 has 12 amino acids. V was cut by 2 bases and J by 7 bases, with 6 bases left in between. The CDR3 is CASSLPGQPQHF. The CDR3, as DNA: TGTGCCAGCAGTTTACCCGGGCAGCCCCAGCATTTT.

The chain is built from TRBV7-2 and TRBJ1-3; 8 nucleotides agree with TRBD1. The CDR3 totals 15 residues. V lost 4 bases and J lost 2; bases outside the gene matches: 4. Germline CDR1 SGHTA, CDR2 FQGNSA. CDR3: CASSYATGAGNTIYF. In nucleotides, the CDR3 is TGTGCCAGCAGCTACGCGACAGGGGCTGGAAACACCATATATTTT. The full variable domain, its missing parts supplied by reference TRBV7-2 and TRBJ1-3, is GAGVSQSPSNKVTEKGKDVELRCDPISGHTALYWYRQSLGQGLEFLIYFQGNSAPDKSGLPSDRFSAERTGGSVSTLTIQRTQQEDSAVYLCASSYATGAGNTIYFGEGSWLTVV.

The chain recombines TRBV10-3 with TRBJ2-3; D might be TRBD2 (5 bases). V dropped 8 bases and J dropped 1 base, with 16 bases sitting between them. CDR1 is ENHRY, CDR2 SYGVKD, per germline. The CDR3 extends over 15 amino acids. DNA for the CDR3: TGTGCCATCTCGTCTTGGGAGACCGGCACAGATACGCAGTATTTT. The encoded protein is CAISSWETGTDTQYF.

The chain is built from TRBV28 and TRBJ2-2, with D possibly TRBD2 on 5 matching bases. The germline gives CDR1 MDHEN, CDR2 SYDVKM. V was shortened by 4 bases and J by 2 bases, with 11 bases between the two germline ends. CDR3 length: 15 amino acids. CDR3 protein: CASSSGGLNTGELFF. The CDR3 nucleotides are TGTGCCAGCAGTTCTGGCGGACTTAACACCGGGGAGCTGTTTTTT. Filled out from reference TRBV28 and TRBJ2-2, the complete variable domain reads DVKVTQSSRYLVKRTGEKVFLECVQDMDHENMFWYRQDPGLGLRLIYFSYDVKMKEKGDIPEGYSVSREKKERFSLILESASTNQTSMYLCASSSGGLNTGELFFGEGSRLTVL.

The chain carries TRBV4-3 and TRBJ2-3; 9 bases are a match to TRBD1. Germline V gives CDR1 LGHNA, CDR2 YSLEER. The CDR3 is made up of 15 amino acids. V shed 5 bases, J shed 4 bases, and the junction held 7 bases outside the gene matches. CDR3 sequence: CASSTTRTGADTQYF. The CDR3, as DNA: TGCGCCAGCAGCACCACCAGGACAGGGGCAGATACGCAGTATTTT.

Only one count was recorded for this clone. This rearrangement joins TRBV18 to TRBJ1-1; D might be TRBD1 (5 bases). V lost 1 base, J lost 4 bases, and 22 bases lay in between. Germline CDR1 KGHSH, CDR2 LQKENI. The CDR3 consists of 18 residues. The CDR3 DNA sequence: TGTGCCAGCTCACCACTTTCTGGCGGGACTCGTCGCGTCACTGAAGCTTTCTTT. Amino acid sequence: CASSPLSGGTRRVTEAFF. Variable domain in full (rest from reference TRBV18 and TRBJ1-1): NAGVMQNPRHLVRRRGQEARLRCSPMKGHSHVYWYRQLPEEGLKFMVYLQKENIIDESGMPKERFSAEFPKEGPSILRIQQVVRGDSAAYFCASSPLSGGTRRVTEAFFGQGTRLTVV.

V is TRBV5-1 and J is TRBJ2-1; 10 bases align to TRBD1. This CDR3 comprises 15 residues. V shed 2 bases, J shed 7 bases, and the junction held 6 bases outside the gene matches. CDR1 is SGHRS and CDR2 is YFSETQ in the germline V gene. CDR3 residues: CASSFRDRGINEQFF. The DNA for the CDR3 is TGCGCCAGCAGCTTCCGGGACAGGGGCATAAATGAGCAGTTCTTC.

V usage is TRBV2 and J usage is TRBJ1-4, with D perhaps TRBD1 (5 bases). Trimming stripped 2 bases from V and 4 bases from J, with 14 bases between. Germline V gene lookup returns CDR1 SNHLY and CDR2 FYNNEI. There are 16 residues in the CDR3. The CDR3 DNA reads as TGTGCCAGCAGTGAATATTACGGGGGAGGTAATGAAAAACTGTTTTTT. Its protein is CASSEYYGGGNEKLFF.

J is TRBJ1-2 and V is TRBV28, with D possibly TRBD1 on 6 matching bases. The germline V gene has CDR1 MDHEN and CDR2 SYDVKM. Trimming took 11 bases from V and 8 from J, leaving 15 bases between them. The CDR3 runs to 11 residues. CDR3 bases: TGTGCCGTAACTAGACAGGCCGGCTACACCTTC. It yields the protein CAVTRQAGYTF.

The DNA of the CDR3 is TGTGCCAGCCAATACGGACAGAACACTGAAGCTTTCTTT. Translation gives CASQYGQNTEAFF. The gene calls are TRBV27 and TRBJ1-1, with a weak D call TRBD1 (5 bases). In germline, CDR1 is MNHEY, CDR2 SMNVEV (reference sequence). Trimming removed 8 bases at V and 1 base at J, with 11 bases between. The CDR3 is 13 residues long.

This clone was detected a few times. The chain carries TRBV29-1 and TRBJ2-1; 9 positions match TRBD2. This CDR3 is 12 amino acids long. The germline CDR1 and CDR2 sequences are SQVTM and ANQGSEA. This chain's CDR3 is CNVVAGVDEQFF. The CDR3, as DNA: TGCAACGTCGTAGCGGGAGTAGATGAGCAGTTCTTC.

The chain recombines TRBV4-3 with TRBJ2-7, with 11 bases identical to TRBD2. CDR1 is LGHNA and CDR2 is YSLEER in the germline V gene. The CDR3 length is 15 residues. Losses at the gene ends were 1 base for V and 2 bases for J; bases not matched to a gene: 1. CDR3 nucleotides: TGCGCCAGCAGCCAAGTACTAGCGGGAGCCTACGAGCAGTACTTC. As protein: CASSQVLAGAYEQYF.

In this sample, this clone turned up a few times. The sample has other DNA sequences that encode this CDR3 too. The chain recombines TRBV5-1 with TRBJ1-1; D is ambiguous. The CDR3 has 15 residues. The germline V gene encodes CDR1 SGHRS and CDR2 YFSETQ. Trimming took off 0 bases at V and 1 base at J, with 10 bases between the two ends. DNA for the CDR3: TGCGCCAGCAGCTTGGGAGGTGGAAGGAACACTGAAGCTTTCTTT. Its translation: CASSLGGGRNTEAFF.

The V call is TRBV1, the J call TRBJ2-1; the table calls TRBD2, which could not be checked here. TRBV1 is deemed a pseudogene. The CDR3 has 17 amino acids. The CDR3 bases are TGCACCAGCAGCCAAGATCAATCTAGCGGGAATCGCAATGAGCAGTTCTTC. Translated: CTSSQDQSSGNRNEQFF.

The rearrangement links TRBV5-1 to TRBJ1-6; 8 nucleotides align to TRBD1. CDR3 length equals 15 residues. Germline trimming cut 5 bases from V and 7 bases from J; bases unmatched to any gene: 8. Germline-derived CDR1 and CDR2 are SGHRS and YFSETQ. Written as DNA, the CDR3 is TGCGCCAGCAGTGAACAGGGGGATCCAAATTCACCCCTCCACTTT. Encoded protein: CASSEQGDPNSPLHF.

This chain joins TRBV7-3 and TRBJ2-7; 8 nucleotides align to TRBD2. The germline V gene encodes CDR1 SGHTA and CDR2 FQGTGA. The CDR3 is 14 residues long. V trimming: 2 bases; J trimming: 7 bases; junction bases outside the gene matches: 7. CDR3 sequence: CASSLGAGAGEQYF. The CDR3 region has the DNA TGTGCCAGCAGCTTAGGAGCGGGAGCAGGGGAGCAGTACTTC.

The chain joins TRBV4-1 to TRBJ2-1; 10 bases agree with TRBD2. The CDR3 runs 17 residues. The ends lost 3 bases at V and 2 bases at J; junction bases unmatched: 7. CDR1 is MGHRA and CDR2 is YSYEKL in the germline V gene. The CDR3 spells CASSQETSGFAYNEQFF. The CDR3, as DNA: TGCGCCAGCAGCCAGGAGACTAGCGGGTTTGCCTACAATGAGCAGTTCTTC.

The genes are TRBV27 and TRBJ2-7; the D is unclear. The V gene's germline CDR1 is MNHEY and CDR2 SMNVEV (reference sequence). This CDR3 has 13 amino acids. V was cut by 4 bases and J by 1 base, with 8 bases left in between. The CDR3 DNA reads TGTGCCAGCAGTTCCACTATGTCCTACGAGCAGTACTTC. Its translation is CASSSTMSYEQYF.

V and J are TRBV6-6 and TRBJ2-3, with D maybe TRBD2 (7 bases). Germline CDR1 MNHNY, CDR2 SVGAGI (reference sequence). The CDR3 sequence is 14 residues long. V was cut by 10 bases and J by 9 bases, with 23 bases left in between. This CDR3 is CAIKGGGPFDTQYF. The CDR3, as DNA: TGTGCCATCAAGGGGGGAGGGCCTTTTGACACGCAGTATTTT.

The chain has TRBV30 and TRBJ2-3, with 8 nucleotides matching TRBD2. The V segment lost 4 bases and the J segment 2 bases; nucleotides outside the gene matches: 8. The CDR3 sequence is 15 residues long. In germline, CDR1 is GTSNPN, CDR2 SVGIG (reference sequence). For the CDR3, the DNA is TGTGCCTGGATTAGCGGGAAGGGCGCCACAGATACGCAGTATTTT. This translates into CAWISGKGATDTQYF.

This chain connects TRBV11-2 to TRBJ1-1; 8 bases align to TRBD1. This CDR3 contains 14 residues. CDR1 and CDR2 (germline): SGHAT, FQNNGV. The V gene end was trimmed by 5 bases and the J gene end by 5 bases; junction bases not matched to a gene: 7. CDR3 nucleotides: TGTGCCAGCAGCCTGAACAGGGGGGATACTGAAGCTTTCTTT. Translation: CASSLNRGDTEAFF.